What follows are 28 T cell receptor beta chains derived from one specimen sequenced in a study of human T cells and chemical hapten exposure. Time point reported: patch test 2, 6 weeks after DPC sensitization. The treatment here: therapeutic diphenylcyclopropenone sensitization with weekly scalp DPC. TCRdb processed the RACE reads anew with MiXCR; each CDR3 protein has one entry. The sample has a few hundred thousand distinct CDR3 sequences; about 6% are singletons. The source was whole blood, collected in connection with sensitization to the hapten diphenylcyclopropenone (DPC). Receptor source: a woman aged 18 to 35 with alopecia areata. Some clones in this sample may be carry-over from other donors' samples.

This clonotype was seen a handful of times. This chain connects TRBV11-2 to TRBJ2-5; TRBD1 agrees at 9 bases. Trimming removed 7 bases from V and 6 bases from J; junction bases left unmatched: 12. The length of the CDR3 is 15 residues. Germline loops: CDR1 SGHAT, CDR2 FQNNGV. The CDR3 sequence: CASNHITGGLKTQYF. CDR3 coding DNA: TGTGCCAGCAACCACATAACAGGGGGCTTGAAGACCCAGTACTTC.

This clonotype has only a few counts. The rearrangement uses TRBV5-1 and TRBJ1-3; no clear D. CDR3 length: 16 residues. Per germline, CDR1 SGHRS and CDR2 YFSETQ. Trimming stripped 2 bases from V and 0 bases from J, with 12 bases between. In nucleotides, the CDR3 is TGCGCCAGCAGCTTAGAACCAGAGTTCTCTGGAAACACCATATATTTT. Protein: CASSLEPEFSGNTIYF.

This clonotype was seen at least ten times. The chain carries TRBV28 and TRBJ2-5; TRBD2 matches at 12 bases. The CDR3 has 15 residues. With 3 bases clipped from V and 3 bases from J, the junction kept 2 bases outside the gene matches. Germline-derived CDR1 and CDR2 are MDHEN and SYDVKM. The CDR3 loop is CASSLPSGGEETQYF. In DNA form, the CDR3 reads TGTGCCAGCAGTTTGCCTAGCGGGGGGGAAGAGACCCAGTACTTC. The variable domain in full, with the rest retrieved from reference TRBV28 and TRBJ2-5, is DVKVTQSSRYLVKRTGEKVFLECVQDMDHENMFWYRQDPGLGLRLIYFSYDVKMKEKGDIPEGYSVSREKKERFSLILESASTNQTSMYLCASSLPSGGEETQYFGPGTRLLVL.

This clonotype was seen a few times. V is TRBV7-9 and J is TRBJ2-4; D possibly corresponds to TRBD1 (5 bases). V gave up 3 bases and J gave up 9 bases, with 15 bases separating them. Germline V lookup: CDR1 SEHNR, CDR2 FQNEAQ (reference sequence). This CDR3 comprises 14 residues. CDR3 DNA: TGTGCCAGCAGCTTGGGTCAGGGTGGTGCCATTCAGTACTTC. Encoded protein: CASSLGQGGAIQYF.

The gene calls are TRBV12-3 or TRBV12-4 and TRBJ1-3; tentatively, D is TRBD1 (6 bases). The CDR3 runs to 15 residues. V dropped 7 bases and J dropped 0 bases, with 13 bases sitting between them. The CDR3 nucleotides are TGTGCCAGCAAAGGGGGACAACTCTCTGGAAACACCATATATTTT. This sequence encodes CASKGGQLSGNTIYF.

This clonotype showed up many times. This chain uses TRBV28 with TRBJ1-1; D unresolved. The ends were cut back, 7 bases at V and 3 bases at J, with 15 bases in the middle. The CDR3 consists of 14 residues. Looked up from germline, CDR1 is MDHEN and CDR2 is SYDVKM. The CDR3 sequence: CASTLTWGDTEAFF. The CDR3 region has the DNA TGTGCCAGCACCCTAACCTGGGGAGACACTGAAGCTTTCTTT.

This clonotype came up a few times. V and J are TRBV20-1 and TRBJ2-1, with 10 positions matching TRBD1. V shed 1 base and J 4 bases; nucleotides not matched to a gene: 4. Germline values: CDR1 DFQATT, CDR2 SNEGSKA (reference sequence). This CDR3 has 15 residues. In nucleotides, the CDR3 is TGCAGTGCTAGAGGGACAGGGGGGTTTTACAATGAGCAGTTCTTC. It encodes CSARGTGGFYNEQFF.

This clonotype was found many times. The chain employs TRBV29-1 and TRBJ1-1, with 7 bases aligning to TRBD1. V was pared by 7 bases and J by 6 bases, with 8 bases of the junction left unmatched. Germline V gene sequence: CDR1 SQVTM, CDR2 ANQGSEA. The CDR3 extends over 12 amino acids. The CDR3 DNA follows: TGCAGCGCCTACAGGGGAAGCGCTGAAGCTTTCTTT. As protein: CSAYRGSAEAFF.

The chain has TRBV6-6 and TRBJ2-1; 11 bases are shared with TRBD2. In germline, CDR1 is MNHNY, CDR2 SVGAGI (reference sequence). This CDR3 is 13 amino acids long. Trimming took 10 bases from V and 9 from J; bases not matched to a gene: 8. The CDR3 DNA reads as TGTGCCACAGGTAGCGGGGGGGCCGGTGAGCAGTTCTTC. Amino acid sequence: CATGSGGAGEQFF.

The gene calls are TRBV4-1 and TRBJ1-2, with TRBD1 matching 7 bases. The germline gives CDR1 MGHRA, CDR2 YSYEKL. J gave up 4 bases and V 3 bases, and 11 bases lay outside the gene matches. CDR3 size: 16 residues. CDR3 sequence reads: CASSHGSGTEAYGYTF. In DNA, the CDR3 is TGCGCCAGCAGCCATGGCTCCGGGACAGAAGCCTATGGCTACACCTTC.

This clonotype was observed many times. The rearrangement links TRBV20-1 to TRBJ1-3, with 7 bases identical to TRBD1. V was clipped by 5 bases and J by 3 bases; unmatched bases: 4. Germline CDR1 DFQATT, CDR2 SNEGSKA (reference sequence). The CDR3 runs 13 residues. The CDR3 reads CSARQGGGNTIYF. The CDR3 bases are TGCAGTGCTCGACAGGGTGGTGGAAACACCATATATTTT.

This clonotype was observed many times. This chain uses TRBV27 with TRBJ2-7; D might be TRBD2 (5 bases). This CDR3 has 14 amino acids. CDR1 and CDR2 from the germline V gene are MNHEY and SMNVEV (reference sequence). Trimming pared 2 bases from V and 4 bases from J, leaving 12 bases between. DNA for the CDR3: TGTGCCAGCAGTTTAGGACTGGGCGAGTACGAGCAGTACTTC. This gives the protein CASSLGLGEYEQYF.

This rearrangement joins TRBV7-2 to TRBJ1-5; D not resolved. The CDR3 consists of 14 residues. Germline V gives CDR1 SGHTA, CDR2 FQGNSA. Deletions cut 2 bases from V and 4 bases from J, with 9 bases between. In nucleotides, the CDR3 is TGTGCCAGCAGCTTACCGGGCCCTAATCAGCCCCAGCATTTT. Translated: CASSLPGPNQPQHF.

Comments on this clonotype: A read error may account for a junction end that differs from germline. V is TRBV6-2 or TRBV6-3 and J is TRBJ1-1; possible D gene TRBD1, 5 bases. The germline V gene has CDR1 MNHEY and CDR2 SVGEGT. The CDR3 runs to 13 residues. The CDR3 is CSSSGQLNTEAFF. CDR3 nucleotides: TGTTCCAGCAGTGGACAACTGAACACTGAAGCTTTCTTT.

This clonotype was counted many times. J is TRBJ1-5 and V is TRBV28; D gene ambiguous. Germline loops: CDR1 MDHEN, CDR2 SYDVKM. V shed 2 bases and J shed 4 bases, with 12 bases lying between them. The CDR3 runs to 15 residues. This CDR3 reads CASSLEGEWNQPQHF. CDR3 nucleotide sequence: TGTGCCAGCAGTTTAGAGGGAGAATGGAATCAGCCCCAGCATTTT.

This clonotype was counted many times. This rearrangement joins TRBV9 to TRBJ1-6; TRBD1 matches at 8 bases. The germline V gene has CDR1 SGDLS and CDR2 YYNGEE. The V gene end was trimmed by 3 bases and the J gene end by 7 bases; junction bases not matched to a gene: 12. The CDR3 spans 17 residues. The CDR3 sequence: CASSEGGQATINSPLHF. As DNA, the CDR3 is TGTGCCAGCAGCGAGGGGGGACAGGCGACTATCAATTCACCCCTCCACTTT.

This sequence joins TRBV5-5 and TRBJ2-3; TRBD2 matches 13 bases. The CDR3 totals 18 residues. Germline loops: CDR1 SGHKS, CDR2 YYEKEE (reference sequence). V dropped 0 bases and J dropped 2; count of bases not matched to a gene: 6. The CDR3 nucleotides are TGTGCCAGCAGCTTGGATTCGGGACTAGCGGGGTTCACAGATACGCAGTATTTT. Translated, it gives CASSLDSGLAGFTDTQYF.

There are a few counts of this clonotype. V is TRBV7-9 and J is TRBJ2-1; D possibly corresponds to TRBD2 (6 bases). The CDR3 length is 12 residues. Trimming removed 5 bases at V and 7 bases at J, with 9 bases between. Germline V gene lookup returns CDR1 SEHNR and CDR2 FQNEAQ (reference sequence). The CDR3 is CASSIGGNEQFF. The CDR3 nucleotides are TGTGCCAGCAGCATAGGAGGGAATGAGCAGTTCTTC.

This clonotype has only a few counts. The chain joins TRBV12-3 or TRBV12-4 to TRBJ1-2; weak D call: TRBD1 (5 bases). This CDR3 is 13 amino acids long. Between the trimmed V and J ends, which lost 7 bases and 2 bases, there was a span of 11 bases. The CDR3 reads CASTSGGNYGYTF. Here the CDR3 DNA reads TGTGCCAGCACTTCCGGGGGGAACTATGGCTACACCTTC.

This clonotype has just a few counts. The chain links TRBV6-2 or TRBV6-3 to TRBJ2-5; tentatively, D is TRBD1 (5 bases). The CDR3 is made up of 14 amino acids. The V gene lost 2 bases and the J gene lost 5 bases, with 12 bases spanning the gap. CDR1 and CDR2 (germline): MNHEY, SVGEGT. CDR3 residues: CASSYRLQGETQYF. The CDR3 DNA reads TGTGCCAGCAGTTACCGTCTGCAGGGTGAGACCCAGTACTTC.

This clonotype was counted many times. This rearrangement joins TRBV5-1 to TRBJ1-2; D is undetermined. V was trimmed by 3 bases and J by 2 bases, leaving 11 bases between them. The germline gives CDR1 SGHRS, CDR2 YFSETQ. The CDR3 runs to 14 residues. CDR3: CASSYPPENYGYTF. The CDR3 region has the DNA TGCGCCAGCAGCTACCCCCCAGAAAACTATGGCTACACCTTC.

This clonotype was observed a few times. The genes are TRBV6-5 and TRBJ2-3; D uncertain. Germline V gene data show CDR1 as MNHEY and CDR2 as SVGAGI. The CDR3 is 14 amino acids. With 2 bases removed from V and 0 bases from J, the gap between germline ends came to 6 bases. CDR3 DNA sequence: TGTGCCAGCAGTTACAGTAGGAGCACAGATACGCAGTATTTT. It encodes CASSYSRSTDTQYF.

The table lists this clonotype with many counts. The V call is TRBV10-3, the J call TRBJ1-2, with D unclear. The length of the CDR3 is 13 residues. Germline V CDR1 and CDR2: ENHRY, SYGVKD. V shed 0 bases and J shed 5 bases, with 7 bases lying between them. The CDR3 coding sequence is TGTGCCATCAGTGAGTCCGAGCGGTATGGCTACACCTTC. Encoded protein: CAISESERYGYTF.

A remark on this clonotype: A junction end diverges from the germline sequence, so it may reflect a read error. The chain combines TRBV12-3 or TRBV12-4 with TRBJ1-6; D is ambiguous. The CDR3 is 14 amino acids. The CDR3 loop reads CDSSLYLLNSPLHF. The CDR3 DNA follows: TGTGACAGCAGTTTATATCTCCTTAATTCACCCCTCCACTTT.

At least ten counts were recorded for this clonotype. The genes are TRBV5-4 and TRBJ1-6; TRBD1 matches 7 bases. V was clipped by 0 bases and J by 1 base; unmatched bases: 4. Germline V gene lookup returns CDR1 SGHNT and CDR2 YYREEE (reference sequence). The CDR3 is 17 amino acids. This chain's CDR3 is CASSLGDRVSYNSPLHF. In nucleotides, the CDR3 is TGTGCCAGCAGCTTGGGCGACAGGGTTTCCTATAATTCACCCCTCCACTTT.

The J gene is TRBJ1-1, the V gene TRBV12-3 or TRBV12-4; D unresolved. V lost 4 bases and J 0 bases, leaving 9 bases between the germline ends. This CDR3 is 14 amino acids long. In DNA, the CDR3 is TGTGCCAGCAGTTATGGAGTCATGAACACTGAAGCTTTCTTT. Amino acid sequence: CASSYGVMNTEAFF.

V usage is TRBV7-9 and J usage is TRBJ2-7; 7 nucleotides align to TRBD1. The CDR3 sequence is 15 residues long. CDR1 and CDR2 from the germline V gene are SEHNR and FQNEAQ (reference sequence). The V and J ends lost 0 bases and 3 bases, in that order; junction bases with no gene match: 5. The chain's CDR3 is CASSLAQGVIYEQYF. CDR3 coding DNA: TGTGCCAGCAGCTTAGCTCAGGGGGTAATCTACGAGCAGTACTTC.

Many counts were recorded for this clonotype. V usage is TRBV7-9 and J usage is TRBJ1-4; no firm D call. Germline V gene sequence: CDR1 SEHNR, CDR2 FQNEAQ (reference sequence). This CDR3 is built from 14 residues. The V gene lost 5 bases and the J gene lost 10 bases, with 17 bases spanning the gap. The CDR3, as DNA: TGTGCCAGCAGCGCGACCGGTCCGACGGGAAAACTGTTTTTT. This translates into CASSATGPTGKLFF.